This T cell receptor beta chain is drawn from a study of cytomegalovirus exposure and HLA in healthy donors. The PCR contained 60 Vbeta and 13 Jbeta primers. Here immunoSEQ multiplex PCR was the method, and the copy in TCRdb shows in-frame clones only, minus some. The sample lists some 110,000 clones, 65% to 80% occurring once. Study-level findings and limits: Specificity for CMV antigens was confirmed in vitro for a few of the CMV-associated chains. Researchers reported in a later analysis that common viral pathogens appeared linked to several top clusters. Researchers reportedly found TCR beta sequences accurately predicted most subjects' HLA-A and HLA-B alleles. Sequence variants that were highly shared formed a cluster that was likely a sequencing artifact.

For this clone: Its antigen is as yet unknown.

Germline values: CDR1 MNHNY, CDR2 SVGAGI (reference sequence). The CDR3 covers 14 residues. The ends lost 6 bases at V and 6 bases at J; junction bases unmatched: 4. Sequencing input: PBMCs. The chain recombines TRBV6-6 with TRBJ2-2; 10 bases match TRBD1. The TCR sequence derives from a man aged 55-75 years in good health and CMV-seronegative. As DNA, the CDR3 is TGTGCCAGCAGCCTTGGACAGGGGGCCGGGGAGCTGTTTTTT. Translated: CASSLGQGAGELFF.